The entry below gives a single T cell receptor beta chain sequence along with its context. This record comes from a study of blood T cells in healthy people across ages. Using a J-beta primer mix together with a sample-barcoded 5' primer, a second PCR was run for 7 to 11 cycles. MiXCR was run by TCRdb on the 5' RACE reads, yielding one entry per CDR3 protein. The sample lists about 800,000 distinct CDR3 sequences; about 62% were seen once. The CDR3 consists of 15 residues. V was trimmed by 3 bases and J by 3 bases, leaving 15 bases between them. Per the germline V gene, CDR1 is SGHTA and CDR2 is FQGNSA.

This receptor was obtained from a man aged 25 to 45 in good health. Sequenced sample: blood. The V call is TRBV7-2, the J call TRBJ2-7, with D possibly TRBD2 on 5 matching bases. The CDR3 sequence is CASSFTGYSGYEQYF. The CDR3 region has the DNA TGTGCCAGCAGCTTTACGGGATACAGCGGCTACGAGCAGTACTTC.